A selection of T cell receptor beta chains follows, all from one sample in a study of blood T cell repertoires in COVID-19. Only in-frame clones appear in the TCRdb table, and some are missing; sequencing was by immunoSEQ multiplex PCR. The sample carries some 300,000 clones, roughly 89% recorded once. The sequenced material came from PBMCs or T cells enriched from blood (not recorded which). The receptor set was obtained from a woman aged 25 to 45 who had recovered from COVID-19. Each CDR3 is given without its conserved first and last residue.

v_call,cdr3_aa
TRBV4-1,ASSFSGRADNEQF
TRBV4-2,ASSPWTGFLAKNIQY
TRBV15,ATSRGASVNYNEQF
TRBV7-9,ASNGLAGGVNEQF
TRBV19,ASSLGHLSSYEQY
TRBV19,ASSIILAGGPNDEQF
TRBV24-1,ATSVSGQGTDTQY
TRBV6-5,ASGYSGGDYGYT
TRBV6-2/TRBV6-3,ASSRDRGLINTEAF
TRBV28,ASTQGGLGNTIY
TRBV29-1,SVEKDRVGTYEQY
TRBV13,ASRSSDMNTEAF
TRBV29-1,SVGDRVEGYT
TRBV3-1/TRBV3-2,ASSQGRTQY
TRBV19,ASSFQGTGRINEKLF
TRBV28,ASSPPYFWGGTEAF
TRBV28,ASSFPGQGLPYEKLF
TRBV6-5,ASSSLGQADSPLH
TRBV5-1,ASSLEPSGSRYEQF
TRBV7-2,ASSPRTDNQPQH
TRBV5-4,ASSLGTSDSNEQF
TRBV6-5,ASSYDRGIQPQH
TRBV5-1,ASSLAPQETQY
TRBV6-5,ASRRRQNTEAF
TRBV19,ASSWRGDTQY
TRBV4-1,ASSHTLGTGLDGYT
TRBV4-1,ASSQGGLPPYEQY
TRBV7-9,ASSLVPTVKL
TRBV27,ASSSRGGGTQY
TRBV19,ASSGRYNEQF
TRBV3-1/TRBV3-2,ASSQNLAANTGELF
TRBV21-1,ASSSRVNKDRGVCEQF
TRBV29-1,SVVGLAGGPGRNEQF
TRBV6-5,ASSLGAMGLAGLN
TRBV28,ASSSPGSPYEQY
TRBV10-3,AISERRGKSQGYT
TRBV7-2,ASSLVGVVDNSPLH
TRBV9,ASSVEDSNQPQH
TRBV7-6,ASSLSRPQGLFYGYT
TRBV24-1,ATSDKGTENEKLF